The sample holds many counts of the clone carrying this TCR beta chain. This sample is drawn from a study of neurological immune-mediated disorders. The germline CDR1 and CDR2 sequences are SGHRS and YFSETQ. Trimming pared 0 bases from V and 2 bases from J, leaving 8 bases between. The CDR3 runs to 14 residues. TCRdb passed the 5' RACE reads through MiXCR, listing each CDR3 protein once. The sample gives about 120,000 distinct CDR3 sequences, about 3.4% of which show up once; about 1.2% is in the top ten. This chain uses TRBV5-1 with TRBJ1-1; D remains ambiguous. The specimen was PBMCs. The sequence was collected from a woman aged 25 to 39 with multiple sclerosis. The CDR3 coding sequence is TGCGCCAGCAGCTTGGACGGGGTTAACACTGAAGCTTTCTTT. Amino acid sequence: CASSLDGVNTEAFF.